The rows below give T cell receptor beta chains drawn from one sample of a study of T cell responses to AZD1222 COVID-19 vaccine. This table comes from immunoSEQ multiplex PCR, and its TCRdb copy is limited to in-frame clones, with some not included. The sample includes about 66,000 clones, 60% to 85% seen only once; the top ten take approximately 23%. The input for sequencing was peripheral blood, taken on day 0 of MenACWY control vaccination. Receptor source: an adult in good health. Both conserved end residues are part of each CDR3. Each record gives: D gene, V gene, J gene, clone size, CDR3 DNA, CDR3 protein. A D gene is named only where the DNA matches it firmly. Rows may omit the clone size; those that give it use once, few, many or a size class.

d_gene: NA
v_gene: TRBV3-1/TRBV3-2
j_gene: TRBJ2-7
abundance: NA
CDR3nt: TGTGCCAGCAGCCCCAGGGGTCTGGACTACGAGCAGTACTTC
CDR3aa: CASSPRGLDYEQYF

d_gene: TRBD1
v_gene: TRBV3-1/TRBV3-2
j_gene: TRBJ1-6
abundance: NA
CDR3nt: TGTGCCAGCAGTCCCGGACAGGGGATTTTTAATTCACCCCTCCACTTT
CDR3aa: CASSPGQGIFNSPLHF

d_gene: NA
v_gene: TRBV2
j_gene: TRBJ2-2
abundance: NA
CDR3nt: TGTGCCAGCCACTTGGGAGTAACCGGGGAGCTGTTTTTT
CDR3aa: CASHLGVTGELFF

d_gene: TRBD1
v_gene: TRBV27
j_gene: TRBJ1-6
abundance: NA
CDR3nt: TGTGCCAGCAGTTCGCAACAGGGGTATAATTCACCCCTCCACTTT
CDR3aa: CASSSQQGYNSPLHF

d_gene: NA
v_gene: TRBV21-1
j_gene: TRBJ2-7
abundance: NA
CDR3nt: TGTGCCAGCAGCAAAGCATATGCAGGGGGTTGTCCGAGTTACGAGCAGTACTTC
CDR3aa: CASSKAYAGGCPSYEQYF

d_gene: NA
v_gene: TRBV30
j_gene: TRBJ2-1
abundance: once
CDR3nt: TGTGCCTGGGAGAGTTTGGACCTCCGGTTCTTC
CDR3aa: CAWESLDLRFF

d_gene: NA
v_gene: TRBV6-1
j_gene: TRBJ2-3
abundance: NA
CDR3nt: TGTGCCAGCAGCACACGTGTGAGCACAGATACGCAGTATTTT
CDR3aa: CASSTRVSTDTQYF

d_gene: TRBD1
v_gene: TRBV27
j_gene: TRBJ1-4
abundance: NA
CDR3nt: TGTGCCAGCAGTCCGTTATATGGACAGGGGGTGCCCTTTAAGGAAAAACTGTTTTTT
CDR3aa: CASSPLYGQGVPFKEKLFF

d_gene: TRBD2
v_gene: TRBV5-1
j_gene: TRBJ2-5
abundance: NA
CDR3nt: TGCGCCAGCAGCAAGGGACTAGCGGGGCAAGAGACCCAGTACTTC
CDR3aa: CASSKGLAGQETQYF

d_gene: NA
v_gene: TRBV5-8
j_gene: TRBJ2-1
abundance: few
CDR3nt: TGTGCCAGCAGCTTGGTGGGGGACAATGAGCAGTTCTTC
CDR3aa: CASSLVGDNEQFF

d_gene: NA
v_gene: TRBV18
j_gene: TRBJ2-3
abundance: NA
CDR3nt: TGTGCCAGCTCACCGTTCGTAGCGGCTAGCACAGATACGCAGTATTTT
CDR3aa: CASSPFVAASTDTQYF

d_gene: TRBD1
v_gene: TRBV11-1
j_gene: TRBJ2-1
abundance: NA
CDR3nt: TGTGCCAGCAGCTCGGACAGGCCAACCTACAATGAGCAGTTCTTC
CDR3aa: CASSSDRPTYNEQFF

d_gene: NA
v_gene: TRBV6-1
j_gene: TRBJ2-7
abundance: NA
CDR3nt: TGTGCCAGCAGTGACAGGGCCTACGAGCAGTACTTC
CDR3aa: CASSDRAYEQYF

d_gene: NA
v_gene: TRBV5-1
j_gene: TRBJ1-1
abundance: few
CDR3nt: TGCGCCAGCAGCTCCCGCCCTAGTGGGAACACTGAAGCTTTCTTT
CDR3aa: CASSSRPSGNTEAFF

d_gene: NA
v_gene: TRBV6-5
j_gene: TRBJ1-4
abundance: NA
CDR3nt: TGTGCCAGCAGTATACGGGGGCAGTGGGAAAAACTGTTTTTT
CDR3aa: CASSIRGQWEKLFF

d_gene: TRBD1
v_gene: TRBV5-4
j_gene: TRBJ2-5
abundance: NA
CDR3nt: TGTGCCATCTCGACCGGGACAGGGGTGGAGACCCAGTACTTC
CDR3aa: CAISTGTGVETQYF

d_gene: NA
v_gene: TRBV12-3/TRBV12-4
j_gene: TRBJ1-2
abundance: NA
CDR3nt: TGTGCCAGCCGCGTGGAGGGGGGCGGGGGCTACACCTTC
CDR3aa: CASRVEGGGGYTF

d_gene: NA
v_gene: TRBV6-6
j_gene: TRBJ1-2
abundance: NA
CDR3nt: TGTGCCAGCAGTTACGGAGACAGAGTTACCTATGGCTACACCTTC
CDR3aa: CASSYGDRVTYGYTF

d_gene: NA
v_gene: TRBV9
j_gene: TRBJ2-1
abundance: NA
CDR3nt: TGTGCCAGCACCATGGATGGCACAAGGGCAAATGAGCAGTTCTTC
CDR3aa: CASTMDGTRANEQFF

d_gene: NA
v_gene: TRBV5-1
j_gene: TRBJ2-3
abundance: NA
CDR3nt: TGCGCCAGCAGACGGGAGGATACGCAGTATTTT
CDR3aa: CASRREDTQYF

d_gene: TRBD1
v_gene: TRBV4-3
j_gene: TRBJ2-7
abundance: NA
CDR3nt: TGCGCCAGCAGCCAAGAGCCAGGACAGGGTCGCGAGCAGTACTTC
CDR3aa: CASSQEPGQGREQYF

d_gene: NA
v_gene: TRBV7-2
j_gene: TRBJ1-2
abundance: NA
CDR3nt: TGTGCCAGCAGCCTCGGGGGGGGCTACACCTTC
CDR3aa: CASSLGGGYTF

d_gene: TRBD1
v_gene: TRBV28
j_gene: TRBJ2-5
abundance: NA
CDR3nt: TGTGCCAGCAGTCTAATGACAGGGGGGGAGACCCAGTACTTC
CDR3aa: CASSLMTGGETQYF

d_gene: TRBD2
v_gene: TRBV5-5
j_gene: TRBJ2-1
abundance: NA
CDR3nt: TGTGCCAGCAGCTTGGAACTAGCGATCGATGAGCAGTTCTTC
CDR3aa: CASSLELAIDEQFF

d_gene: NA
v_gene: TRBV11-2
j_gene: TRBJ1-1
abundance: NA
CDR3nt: TGTGCCAGCAGGGAGGGGACAACTGAAGCTTTCTTT
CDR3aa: CASREGTTEAFF

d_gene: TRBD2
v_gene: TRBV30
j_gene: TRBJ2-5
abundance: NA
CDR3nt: TGTGCCTGGGGACTAGATGGCAAGACCCAGTACTTC
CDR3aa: CAWGLDGKTQYF

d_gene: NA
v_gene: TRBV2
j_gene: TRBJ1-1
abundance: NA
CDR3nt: TGTGCCAGCAGTCTCGATCCCGAGGCTGAAGCTTTCTTT
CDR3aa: CASSLDPEAEAFF

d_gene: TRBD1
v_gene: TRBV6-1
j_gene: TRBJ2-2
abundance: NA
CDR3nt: TGTGCCAGCAGTGAAGGTCCAGGGGGCGGAGGGGAGCTGTTTTTT
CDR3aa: CASSEGPGGGGELFF

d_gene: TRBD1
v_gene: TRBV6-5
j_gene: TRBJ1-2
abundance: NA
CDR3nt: TGTGCCAGCAGGGGCAGGGGGAAAGGCTATGGCTACACCTTC
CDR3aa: CASRGRGKGYGYTF

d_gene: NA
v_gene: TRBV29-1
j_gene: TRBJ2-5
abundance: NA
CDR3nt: TGCAGCGTTGCACTTTGGGAAGAGACCCAGTACTTC
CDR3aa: CSVALWEETQYF

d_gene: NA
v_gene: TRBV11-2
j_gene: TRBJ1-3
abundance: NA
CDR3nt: TGTGCCAGCAGCTTAGTATCTGGAAACACCATATATTTT
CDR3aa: CASSLVSGNTIYF

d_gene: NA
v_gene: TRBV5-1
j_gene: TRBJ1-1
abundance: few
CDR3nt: TGCGCCAGCAGCTTGGACACGGGAGGCACTGAAGCTTTCTTT
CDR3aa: CASSLDTGGTEAFF

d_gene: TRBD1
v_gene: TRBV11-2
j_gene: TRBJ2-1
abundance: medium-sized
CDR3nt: TGTGCCAGCAGCTTAGTGGGACAGAATGAGCAGTTCTTC
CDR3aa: CASSLVGQNEQFF

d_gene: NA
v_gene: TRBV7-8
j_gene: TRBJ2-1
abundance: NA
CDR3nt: TGTGCCAGCAGCCCAACCGGGACTTCTCCCGATGAGCAGTTCTTC
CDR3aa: CASSPTGTSPDEQFF

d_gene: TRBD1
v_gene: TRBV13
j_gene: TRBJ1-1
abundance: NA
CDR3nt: TGTGCCAGCAGCACCCGACAGGGGGCCACTGAAGCTTTCTTT
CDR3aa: CASSTRQGATEAFF

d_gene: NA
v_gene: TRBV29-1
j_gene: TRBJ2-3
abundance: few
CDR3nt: TGCTCGACTAGGTTTACAGATACGCAGTATTTT
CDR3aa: CSTRFTDTQYF

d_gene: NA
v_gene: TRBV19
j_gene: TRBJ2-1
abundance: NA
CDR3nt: TGTGCCAGTAGTATAGGAACAGGACTAACTTACAATGAGCAGTTCTTC
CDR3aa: CASSIGTGLTYNEQFF

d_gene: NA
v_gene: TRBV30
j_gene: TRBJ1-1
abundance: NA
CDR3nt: TGTGCCTGGAGCCGGGGGGGGAACACTGAAGCTTTCTTT
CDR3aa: CAWSRGGNTEAFF

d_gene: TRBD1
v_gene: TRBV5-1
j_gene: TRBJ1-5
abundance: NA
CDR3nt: TGCGCCAGCAGCCTGACAGGGAGTCAGCCCCAGCATTTT
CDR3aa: CASSLTGSQPQHF

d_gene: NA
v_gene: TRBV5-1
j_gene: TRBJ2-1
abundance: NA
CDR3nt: TGCGCCAGCAGCTTGGGGCGGCAGTTCAATGAGCAGTTCTTC
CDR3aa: CASSLGRQFNEQFF

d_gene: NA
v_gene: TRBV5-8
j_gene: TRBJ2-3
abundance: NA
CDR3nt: TGTGCCAGCAGCTGGAGACGCACAGATACGCAGTATTTT
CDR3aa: CASSWRRTDTQYF

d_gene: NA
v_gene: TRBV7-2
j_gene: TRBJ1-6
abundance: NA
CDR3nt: TGTGCCAGCAGCTTAGAGGGGATCTATTCACCCCTCCACTTT
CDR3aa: CASSLEGIYSPLHF

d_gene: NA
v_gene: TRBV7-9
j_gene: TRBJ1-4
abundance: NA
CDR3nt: TGTGCCAGCAGCGATAGACAGTGGGAAAAACTGTTTTTT
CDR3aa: CASSDRQWEKLFF

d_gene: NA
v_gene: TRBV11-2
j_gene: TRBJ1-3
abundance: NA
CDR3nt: TGTGCCAGCAGCTCCCGTACCACTGGAAACACCATATATTTT
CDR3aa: CASSSRTTGNTIYF

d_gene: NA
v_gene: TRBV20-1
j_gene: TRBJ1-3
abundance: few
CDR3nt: TGCAGTGCTAGTGTCAACTCTGGAAACACCATATATTTT
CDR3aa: CSASVNSGNTIYF

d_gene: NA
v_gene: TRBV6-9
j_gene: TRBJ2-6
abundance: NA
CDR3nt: TGTGCCAGCAGTGCAGGCCTGCCTTACGACAAAGTCGGGCACGTCCTGACTTTC
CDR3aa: CASSAGLPYDKVGHVLTF

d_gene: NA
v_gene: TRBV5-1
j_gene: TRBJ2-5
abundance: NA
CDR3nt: TGCGCCAGCAAGGGGAGCCGGGGGGAGACCCAGTACTTC
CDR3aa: CASKGSRGETQYF